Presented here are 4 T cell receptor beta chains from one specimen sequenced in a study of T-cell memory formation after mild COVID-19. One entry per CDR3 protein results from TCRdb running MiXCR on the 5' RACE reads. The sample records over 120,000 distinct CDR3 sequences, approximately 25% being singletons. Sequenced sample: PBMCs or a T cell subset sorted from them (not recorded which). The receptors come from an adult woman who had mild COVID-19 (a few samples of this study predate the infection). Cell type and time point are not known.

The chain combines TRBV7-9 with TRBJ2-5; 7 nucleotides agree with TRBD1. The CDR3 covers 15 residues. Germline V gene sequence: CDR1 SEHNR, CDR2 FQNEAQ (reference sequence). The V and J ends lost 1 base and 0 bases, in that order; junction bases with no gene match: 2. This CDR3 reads CASSLGTGDQETQYF. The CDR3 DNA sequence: TGTGCCAGCAGCTTAGGGACAGGAGACCAAGAGACCCAGTACTTC.

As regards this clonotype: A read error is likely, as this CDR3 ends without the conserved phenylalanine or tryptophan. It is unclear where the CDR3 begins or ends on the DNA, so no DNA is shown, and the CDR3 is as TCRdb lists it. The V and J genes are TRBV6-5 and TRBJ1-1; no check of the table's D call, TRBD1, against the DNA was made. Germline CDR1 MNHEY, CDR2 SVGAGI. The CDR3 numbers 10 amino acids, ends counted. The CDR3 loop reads CASSPRRGLY.

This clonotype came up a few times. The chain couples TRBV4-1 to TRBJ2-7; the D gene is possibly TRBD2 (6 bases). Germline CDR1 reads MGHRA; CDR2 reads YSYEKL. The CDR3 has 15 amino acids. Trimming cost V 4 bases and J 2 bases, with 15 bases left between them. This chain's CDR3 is CASSLGRSFTYEQYF. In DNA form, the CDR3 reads TGCGCCAGCAGCCTGGGGAGGTCCTTTACCTACGAGCAGTACTTC.

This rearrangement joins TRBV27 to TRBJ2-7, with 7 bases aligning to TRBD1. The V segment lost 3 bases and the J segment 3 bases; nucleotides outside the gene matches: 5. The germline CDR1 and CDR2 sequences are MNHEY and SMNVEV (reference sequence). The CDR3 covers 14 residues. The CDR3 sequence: CASSFKDRIYEQYF. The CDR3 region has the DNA TGTGCCAGCAGTTTTAAGGACAGGATCTACGAGCAGTACTTC.